The 18 T cell receptor beta chains in this list originate from one sample, sequenced in a study of T cell responses to AZD1222 COVID-19 vaccine. Clones were sequenced by immunoSEQ multiplex PCR, and TCRdb holds only the in-frame ones, with some missing. In the table there are 75,000 to 90,000 clones, roughly 84% of which are singletons. The sample in question was peripheral blood, obtained on day 0 of AZD1222 vaccination. Source of these receptors: an adult in good health.

CDR3 nucleotide sequence: TGTGCCAGCAGCAGTGGACAGGGATTCTATGGCTACACCTTC. It codes for CASSSGQGFYGYTF. This chain connects TRBV28 to TRBJ1-2; 8 bases line up with TRBD1. The CDR3 consists of 14 residues. Trimming removed 6 bases from V and 4 bases from J; junction bases left unmatched: 7. Germline-derived CDR1 and CDR2 are MDHEN and SYDVKM.

The chain carries TRBV2 and TRBJ1-2, with a tentative D call TRBD1 (6 bases). CDR3 length: 12 residues. Trimming stripped 6 bases from V and 7 bases from J, with 12 bases between. Germline V gene data show CDR1 as SNHLY and CDR2 as FYNNEI. CDR3 DNA: TGTGCCAGCAGCCTGGGACATTCTGGCTACACCTTC. Amino acids: CASSLGHSGYTF. The full variable domain, rest sourced from reference TRBV2 and TRBJ1-2, is EPEVTQTPSHQVTQMGQEVILRCVPISNHLYFYWYRQILGQKVEFLVSFYNNEISEKSEIFDDQFSVERPDGSNFTLKIRSTKLEDSAMYFCASSLGHSGYTFGSGTRLTVV.

The chain recombines TRBV10-3 with TRBJ1-2; possibly TRBD1 for D (6 bases). The CDR3 extends over 12 amino acids. V shed 7 bases and J shed 2 bases, with 8 bases lying between them. The germline CDR1 and CDR2 sequences are ENHRY and SYGVKD. The CDR3 DNA follows: TGTGCCATCACTACAGGGAACTATGGCTACACCTTC. Translating it yields CAITTGNYGYTF.

The J gene is TRBJ2-1, the V gene TRBV18, with D unresolved. The CDR3 spans 15 residues. Germline values: CDR1 KGHSH, CDR2 LQKENI. With 2 bases removed from V and 0 bases from J, the gap between germline ends came to 8 bases. CDR3 residues: CASSPVRVSYNEQFF. The DNA of the CDR3 is TGTGCCAGCTCACCAGTCCGGGTCTCCTACAATGAGCAGTTCTTC.

This chain links TRBV9 with TRBJ2-2; D remains ambiguous. V was clipped by 4 bases and J by 8 bases, with 9 bases between them. Germline values: CDR1 SGDLS, CDR2 YYNGEE. The CDR3 is made up of 12 amino acids. DNA for the CDR3: TGTGCCAGCAGCCCCGGTCCTGGGGAGCTGTTTTTT. This codes for CASSPGPGELFF.

This sequence joins TRBV19 and TRBJ1-5; a weak D match, TRBD1 (6 bases). The CDR3 sequence is 15 residues long. Germline loops: CDR1 LNHDA, CDR2 SQIVND (reference sequence). V dropped 5 bases and J dropped 0 bases, with 11 bases sitting between them. The CDR3 bases are TGTGCCAGTAGTTCACAGGGTAATAGCAATCAGCCCCAGCATTTT. Translating it yields CASSSQGNSNQPQHF.

Points on this clone: The junction does not match germline at one end; this may be a read error. The chain carries TRBV29-1 and TRBJ2-3, with TRBD1 as a possible D gene (6 bases). Germline loops: CDR1 SQVTM, CDR2 ANQGSEA. The CDR3 covers 11 residues. The CDR3, as DNA: TGCAGCGTTGAAGTATCAGGACAGACCTCTTTT. Its protein product is CSVEVSGQTSF.

The chain uses TRBV7-8 and TRBJ1-1; D is uncertain. The CDR3 extends over 12 amino acids. V dropped 9 bases and J dropped 0 bases, with 8 bases sitting between them. Germline V gene sequence: CDR1 SGHVS, CDR2 FQNEAQ. CDR3 loop: CASTTMNTEAFF. The CDR3 DNA sequence: TGTGCCAGTACGACAATGAACACTGAAGCTTTCTTT.

The chain recombines TRBV6-2 or TRBV6-3 with TRBJ1-5, with D perhaps TRBD1 (5 bases). CDR1 and CDR2 (germline): MNHEY, SVGEGT. The CDR3 extends over 15 amino acids. The V end lost 0 bases, the J end lost 0 bases, and 6 bases lay between the germline ends. CDR3: CASSYSGGSNQPQHF. Here the CDR3 DNA reads TGTGCCAGCAGTTACTCGGGGGGTAGCAATCAGCCCCAGCATTTT.

The rearrangement uses TRBV9 and TRBJ1-2; 8 bases are a match to TRBD1. Germline V gene lookup returns CDR1 SGDLS and CDR2 YYNGEE. Germline trimming cut 4 bases from V and 3 bases from J; bases unmatched to any gene: 5. This CDR3 region has 14 residues. The CDR3 region has the DNA TGTGCCAGCAGCCGACAGACAGGGGACTATGGCTACACCTTC. Amino acids: CASSRQTGDYGYTF.

This chain connects TRBV12-5 to TRBJ1-1; D is uncertain. This CDR3 region has 12 residues. The germline V and J ends were trimmed by 2 bases and 10 bases, with 11 bases remaining between them. Germline V gene lookup returns CDR1 LGHNT and CDR2 FRNRAP. The CDR3 protein is CASGLPSGGAFF. The CDR3 DNA reads TGTGCTAGTGGTTTGCCCTCGGGTGGAGCTTTCTTT.

The gene calls are TRBV4-3 and TRBJ1-3; D is possibly TRBD1 (6 bases). Germline CDR1 and CDR2: LGHNA and YSLEER. The CDR3 spans 15 residues. Trimming took off 4 bases at V and 4 bases at J, with 14 bases between the two ends. CDR3 amino acids: CASSRSTGFGNTIYF. For the CDR3, the DNA is TGCGCCAGCAGCCGATCCACAGGGTTCGGAAACACCATATATTTT.

The V and J genes are TRBV2 and TRBJ2-5, with TRBD1 matching over 8 bases. With 6 bases clipped from V and 5 bases from J, the junction kept 2 bases outside the gene matches. The CDR3 is 12 amino acids. Germline lookup yields CDR1 SNHLY and CDR2 FYNNEI. The CDR3 here is CASRDRVETQYF. For the CDR3, the DNA is TGTGCCAGCAGGGACAGGGTTGAGACCCAGTACTTC.

This clone came up once. The rearrangement joins TRBV19 to TRBJ1-2; perhaps TRBD1 as D (5 bases). CDR1 and CDR2 (germline): LNHDA, SQIVND (reference sequence). Trimming took 7 bases from V and 3 from J, leaving 21 bases between them. This CDR3 has 16 amino acids. The CDR3 DNA reads TGTGCCAGTAATCCCCTTCATGGGACGGGATACTATGGCTACACCTTC. Translated: CASNPLHGTGYYGYTF.

The gene calls are TRBV9 and TRBJ2-5; possible D gene TRBD1, 7 bases. Germline CDR1 SGDLS, CDR2 YYNGEE. Trimming shortened V by 0 bases and J by 2 bases, and 14 bases separated the two germline ends. The CDR3 totals 16 residues. CDR3 sequence: CASSVAPGGIQETQYF. The CDR3 DNA reads TGTGCCAGCAGCGTAGCCCCAGGGGGGATTCAAGAGACCCAGTACTTC. The variable domain in full, completed from reference TRBV9 and TRBJ2-5, reads DSGVTQTPKHLITATGQRVTLRCSPRSGDLSVYWYQQSLDQGLQFLIQYYNGEERAKGNILERFSAQQFPDLHSELNLSSLELGDSALYFCASSVAPGGIQETQYFGPGTRLLVL.

V gene TRBV24-1 combines with J gene TRBJ2-5; 9 nucleotides agree with TRBD1. Germline CDR1 is KGHDR and CDR2 is SFDVKD. The ends lost 5 bases at V and 5 bases at J; junction bases unmatched: 8. This CDR3 is 15 amino acids long. The CDR3 bases are TGTGCCACCAGTGTTCGGACAGGGGTTGGGGAGACCCAGTACTTC. Its protein is CATSVRTGVGETQYF.

This clone appeared a single time. The gene calls are TRBV12-3 or TRBV12-4 and TRBJ2-7; 8 bases line up with TRBD1. The CDR3 totals 13 residues. The V segment lost 5 bases and the J segment 2 bases; nucleotides outside the gene matches: 2. The DNA for the CDR3 is TGTGCCAGCAGTCGACAGGGGCCCTACGAGCAGTACTTC. It codes for CASSRQGPYEQYF.

The chain has TRBV6-5 and TRBJ1-1, with TRBD1 as a possible D gene (5 bases). V was trimmed by 0 bases and J by 4 bases, leaving 12 bases between them. CDR3 length: 15 residues. The germline V gene encodes CDR1 MNHEY and CDR2 SVGAGI. The CDR3 DNA sequence: TGTGCCAGCAGTTACTCGATGGGGGGTGGCACTGAAGCTTTCTTT. Its translation: CASSYSMGGGTEAFF.